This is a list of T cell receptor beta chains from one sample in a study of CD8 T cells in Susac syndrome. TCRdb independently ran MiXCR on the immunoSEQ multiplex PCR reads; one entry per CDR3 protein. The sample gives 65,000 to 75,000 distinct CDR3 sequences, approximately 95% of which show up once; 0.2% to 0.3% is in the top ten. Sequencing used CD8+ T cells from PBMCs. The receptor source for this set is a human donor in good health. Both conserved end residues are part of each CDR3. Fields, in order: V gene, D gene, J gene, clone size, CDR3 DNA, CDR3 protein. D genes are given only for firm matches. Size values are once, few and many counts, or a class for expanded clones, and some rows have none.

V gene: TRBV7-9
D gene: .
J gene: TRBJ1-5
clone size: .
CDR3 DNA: TGTGCCAGCAGCTCCCTCGAACATAGCAATCAGCCCCAGCATTTT
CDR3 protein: CASSSLEHSNQPQHF

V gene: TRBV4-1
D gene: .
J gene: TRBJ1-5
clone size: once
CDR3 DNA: TGCGCCAGCAGCCTCTATGGGGGCTTGAATCAGCCCCAGCATTTT
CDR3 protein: CASSLYGGLNQPQHF

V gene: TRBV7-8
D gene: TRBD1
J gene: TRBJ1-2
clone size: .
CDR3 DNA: TGTGCCAGCAGCTTAGGACAGGGCCTGAGGGGCTACACCTTC
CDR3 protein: CASSLGQGLRGYTF

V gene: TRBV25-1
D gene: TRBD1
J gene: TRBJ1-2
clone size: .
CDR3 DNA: TGTGCCAGCAGTGAGGGACAGGACTACACCTTC
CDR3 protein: CASSEGQDYTF

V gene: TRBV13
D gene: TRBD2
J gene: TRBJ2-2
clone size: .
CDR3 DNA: TGTGCCAGCAGCTTGGGACTAGCGAACACCGGGGAGCTGTTTTTT
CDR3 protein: CASSLGLANTGELFF

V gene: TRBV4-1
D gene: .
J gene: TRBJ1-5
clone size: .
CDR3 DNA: TGCGCCAGCAGCCCGTCGGGACCCGGCAATCAGCCCCAGCATTTT
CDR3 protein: CASSPSGPGNQPQHF

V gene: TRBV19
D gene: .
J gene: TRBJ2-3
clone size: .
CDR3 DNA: TGTGCCAGTGGTATCGGGAGCACAGATACGCAGTATTTT
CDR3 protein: CASGIGSTDTQYF

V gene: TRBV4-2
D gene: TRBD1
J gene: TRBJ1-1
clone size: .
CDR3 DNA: TGTGCCAGCAGCCACCGGGACAGGGGGCAAACTGAAGCTTTCTTT
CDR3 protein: CASSHRDRGQTEAFF

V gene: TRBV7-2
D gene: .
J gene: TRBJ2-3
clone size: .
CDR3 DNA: TGTGCCAGCAGCTTACGACTCCCAGATACGCAGTATTTT
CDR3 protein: CASSLRLPDTQYF

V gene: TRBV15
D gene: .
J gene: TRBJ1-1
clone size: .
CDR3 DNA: TGTGCCACCACGTCCCCAGGGACGATGAACACTGAAGCTTTCTTT
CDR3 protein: CATTSPGTMNTEAFF

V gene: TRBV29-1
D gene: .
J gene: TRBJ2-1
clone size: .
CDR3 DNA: TGCAGCGTTGAAGATCAAGCCGGAGGGGTAGCTGAGCAGTTCTTC
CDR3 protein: CSVEDQAGGVAEQFF

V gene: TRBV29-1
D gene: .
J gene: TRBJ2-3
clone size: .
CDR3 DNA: TGCAGCGTTTCCGGCCCTATCACAGATACGCAGTATTTT
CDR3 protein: CSVSGPITDTQYF

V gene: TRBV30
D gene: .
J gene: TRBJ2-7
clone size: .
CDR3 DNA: TGTGCCTGGACGGGCCTCCACGGCGAGCAGTACTTC
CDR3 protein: CAWTGLHGEQYF

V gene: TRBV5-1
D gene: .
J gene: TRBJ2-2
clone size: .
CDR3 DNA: TGCGCCAGCAGCTCCCTCACTCTAGATCCCGGGGAGCTGTTTTTT
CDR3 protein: CASSSLTLDPGELFF

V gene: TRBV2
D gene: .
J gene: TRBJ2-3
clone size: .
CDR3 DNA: TGTGCCAGCGGCCCTGGCACAGATACGCAGTATTTT
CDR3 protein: CASGPGTDTQYF

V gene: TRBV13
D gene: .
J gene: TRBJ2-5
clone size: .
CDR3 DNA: TGTGCCAGCAGCTTAACGGCCGAGGAGACCCAGTACTTC
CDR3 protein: CASSLTAEETQYF

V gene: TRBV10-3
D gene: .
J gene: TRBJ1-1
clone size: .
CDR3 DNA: TGTGCCATCAGTGTACAGGGCCCTGCCATGAACACTGAAGCTTTCTTT
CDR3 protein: CAISVQGPAMNTEAFF

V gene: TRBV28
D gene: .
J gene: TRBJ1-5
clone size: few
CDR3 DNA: TGTGCCAGCAGTTTGGAAGCAAATCAGCCCCAGCATTTT
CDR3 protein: CASSLEANQPQHF

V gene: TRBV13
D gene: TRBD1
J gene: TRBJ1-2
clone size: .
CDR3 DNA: TGTGCCAGCAGCTGGACCGGGACAGGGATGGGTGGCTACACCTTC
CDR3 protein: CASSWTGTGMGGYTF

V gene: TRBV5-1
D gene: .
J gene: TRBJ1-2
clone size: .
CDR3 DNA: TGCGCCAGCAGAACAGGCTACTTTGATGGCTACACCTTC
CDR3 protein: CASRTGYFDGYTF

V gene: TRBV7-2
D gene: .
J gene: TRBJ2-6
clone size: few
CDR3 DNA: TGTGCCAGCAGTCCAGGAGCCCCGGGGGCCAACGTCCTGACTTTC
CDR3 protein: CASSPGAPGANVLTF

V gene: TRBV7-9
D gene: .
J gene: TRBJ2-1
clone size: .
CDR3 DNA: TGTGCCAGCAGCTTAATCGGGGCCTATGAGCAGTTCTTC
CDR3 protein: CASSLIGAYEQFF

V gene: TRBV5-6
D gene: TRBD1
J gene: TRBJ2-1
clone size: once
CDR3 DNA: TGTGCCAGCAGCCTGACAGGGGGCAATGAGCAGTTCTTC
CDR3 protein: CASSLTGGNEQFF

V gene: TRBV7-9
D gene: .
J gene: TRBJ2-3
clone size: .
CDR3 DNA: TGTGCCAGCAGCTGGGGTCCGGGACCAAAGGCAGATACGCAGTATTTT
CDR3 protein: CASSWGPGPKADTQYF

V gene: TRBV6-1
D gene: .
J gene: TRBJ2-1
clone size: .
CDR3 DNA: TGTGCCAGCACCCCACAGTCCGGGGATCTGGGGTACAATGAGCAGTTCTTC
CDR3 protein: CASTPQSGDLGYNEQFF

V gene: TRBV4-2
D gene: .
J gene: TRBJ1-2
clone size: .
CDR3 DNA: TGTGCCAGCAGCCAAGAAGACGAGGACTATGGCTACACCTTC
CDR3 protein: CASSQEDEDYGYTF

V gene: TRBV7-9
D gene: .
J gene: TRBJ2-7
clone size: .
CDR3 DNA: TGTGCCAGCAGCACGATTCGCCAGGGTGAGGGCTCCTACGAGCAGTACTTC
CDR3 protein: CASSTIRQGEGSYEQYF

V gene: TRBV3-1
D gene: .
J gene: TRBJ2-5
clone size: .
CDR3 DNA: TGTGCCAGCAGCCAGGAAGTTTGGCTCGAAGAGACCCAGTACTTC
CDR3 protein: CASSQEVWLEETQYF

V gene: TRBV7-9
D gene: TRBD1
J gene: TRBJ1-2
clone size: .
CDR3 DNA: TGTGCCAGCAGCGCCATTACCGGGACAGAACATGGCTACACCTTC
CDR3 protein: CASSAITGTEHGYTF

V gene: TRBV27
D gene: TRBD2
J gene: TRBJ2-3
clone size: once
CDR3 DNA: TGTGCCAGCAGTTTATTGGCTAGCGGGGGCACAGATACGCAGTATTTT
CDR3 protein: CASSLLASGGTDTQYF

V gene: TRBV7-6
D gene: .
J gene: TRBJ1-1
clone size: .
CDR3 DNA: TGTGCCAGCAGCTTACGGGACGTGGGAACTGAAGCTTTCTTT
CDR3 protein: CASSLRDVGTEAFF

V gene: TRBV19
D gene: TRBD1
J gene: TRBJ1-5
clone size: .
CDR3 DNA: TGTGCCAGTAGTATTGGGACAGGGAACAATCAGCCCCAGCATTTT
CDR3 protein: CASSIGTGNNQPQHF

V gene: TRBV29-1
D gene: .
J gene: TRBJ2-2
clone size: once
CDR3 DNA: TGCAGCGTTGGCCCCGTGGAGACCGGGGAGCTGTTTTTT
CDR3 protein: CSVGPVETGELFF